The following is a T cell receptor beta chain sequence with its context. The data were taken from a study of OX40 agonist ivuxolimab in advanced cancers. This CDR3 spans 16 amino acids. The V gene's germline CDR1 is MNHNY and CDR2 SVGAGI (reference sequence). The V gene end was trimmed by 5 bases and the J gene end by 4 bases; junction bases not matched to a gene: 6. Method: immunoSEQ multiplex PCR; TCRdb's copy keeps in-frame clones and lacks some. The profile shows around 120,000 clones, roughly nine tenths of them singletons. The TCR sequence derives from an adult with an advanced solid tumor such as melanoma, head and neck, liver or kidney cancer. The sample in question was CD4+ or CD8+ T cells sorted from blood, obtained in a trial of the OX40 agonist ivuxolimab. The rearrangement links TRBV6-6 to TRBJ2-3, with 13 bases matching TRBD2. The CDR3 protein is CASSKGLAGISDTQYF. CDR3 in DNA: TGTGCCAGCAGTAAGGGACTAGCGGGGATCTCAGATACGCAGTATTTT.